The 10 T cell receptor beta chains given below trace back to one sample, sequenced in a study of T-cell reconstitution after alpha-beta-depleted transplantation in children. Unique molecular identifiers were used to barcode this TCRbeta library. TCRdb fed the PCR reads into MiXCR, producing one record per CDR3 protein. The data hold about 900,000 distinct CDR3 sequences, with under 30% observed a single time. The material sequenced was PBMCs, mostly from graft donor cells, taken 360 days after TCRalphabeta/CD19-depleted stem cell transplant. The receptors here all came from a boy under two years old who had a stem cell transplant for SCID, so the T cells may come from the graft donor.

This chain links TRBV3-1 with TRBJ2-2; 7 bases line up with TRBD2. After removal of 2 bases from V and 5 bases from J, the junction contained 14 bases not matched to a gene. The CDR3 extends over 18 amino acids. Germline V CDR1 and CDR2: LGHDT, YNNKEL (reference sequence). The CDR3 reads CASSQTRLSGVRTGELFF. The CDR3 bases are TGTGCCAGCAGCCAAACCAGACTAAGCGGGGTTCGAACCGGGGAGCTGTTTTTT.

V usage is TRBV12-3 or TRBV12-4 and J usage is TRBJ2-2, with 12 positions matching TRBD1. With V trimmed by 7 bases and J by 5 bases, 11 bases remained unmatched. The CDR3 is 17 residues long. CDR3 coding DNA: TGTGCCAGCACCGGCCGGGGACAGGGGGCAGGTACCGGGGAGCTGTTTTTT. Amino acid sequence: CASTGRGQGAGTGELFF.

This chain uses TRBV11-1 with TRBJ1-1; 9 bases fit TRBD1. Per the germline V gene, CDR1 is SGHAT and CDR2 is FQDESV (reference sequence). J lost 1 base, V lost 6 bases, and 21 bases had no gene match. CDR3 length: 20 amino acids. In nucleotides, the CDR3 is TGTGCCAGCAGTCAATTTTGGGGACCCGGGACAGGGCCCCCGAACACTGAAGCTTTCTTT. Its translation is CASSQFWGPGTGPPNTEAFF. The entire variable domain, with the rest obtained from reference TRBV11-1 and TRBJ1-1, is as follows: EAEVAQSPRYKITEKSQAVAFWCDPISGHATLYWYRQILGQGPELLVQFQDESVVDDSQLPKDRFSAERLKGVDSTLKIQPAELGDSAMYLCASSQFWGPGTGPPNTEAFFGQGTRLTVV.

The rearrangement joins TRBV6-2 or TRBV6-3 to TRBJ2-7; D is unclear. CDR1 MNHEY and CDR2 SVGEGT come from the germline V gene. The V and J ends lost 4 bases and 2 bases respectively, with 9 bases between them. The CDR3 covers 13 residues. In nucleotides, the CDR3 is TGTGCCAGCAGTTTTGCAGTTACCTACGAGCAGTACTTC. Protein: CASSFAVTYEQYF.

The chain is built from TRBV12-3 or TRBV12-4 and TRBJ2-2; a possible D gene is TRBD1 (6 bases). The CDR3 is made up of 15 amino acids. The ends were cut back, 4 bases at V and 1 base at J, with 10 bases in the middle. CDR3 residues: CASSSPGQNTGELFF. In nucleotides, the CDR3 is TGTGCCAGCAGTTCGCCGGGACAGAACACCGGGGAGCTGTTTTTT.

This sequence joins TRBV12-3 or TRBV12-4 and TRBJ2-2, with D maybe TRBD1 (5 bases). The germline V and J ends were trimmed by 3 bases and 1 base, with 9 bases remaining between them. The CDR3 loop spans 15 amino acids. The CDR3 DNA reads as TGTGCCAGCAGTTTGGACATAATGAACACCGGGGAGCTGTTTTTT. Residues: CASSLDIMNTGELFF.

This CDR3 reads CASSFFGTGGDEQYF. Written as DNA, the CDR3 is TGTGCCAGCAGCTTTTTCGGGACAGGGGGCGACGAGCAGTACTTC. V is TRBV7-9 and J is TRBJ2-7, with 12 positions matching TRBD1. The J segment lost 5 bases and the V segment lost 3 bases, leaving 5 bases of the junction unmatched. This CDR3 comprises 15 residues. Per the germline V gene, CDR1 is SEHNR and CDR2 is FQNEAQ (reference sequence).

The V and J genes are TRBV20-1 and TRBJ1-3, with D maybe TRBD1 (5 bases). Per the germline V gene, CDR1 is DFQATT and CDR2 is SNEGSKA (reference sequence). This CDR3 comprises 13 residues. V lost 3 bases and J 4 bases, leaving 10 bases between the germline ends. The CDR3 protein is CSASPGAGNTIYF. In nucleotides, the CDR3 is TGCAGTGCTAGCCCCGGGGCCGGAAACACCATATATTTT.

This chain links TRBV29-1 with TRBJ2-5, with D possibly being TRBD2 (6 bases). V lost 7 bases to trimming and J lost 1 base, with 10 bases between them. Germline loops: CDR1 SQVTM, CDR2 ANQGSEA. There are 12 residues in the CDR3. The CDR3 is CSDREFQETQYF. The DNA for the CDR3 is TGCAGCGACCGGGAGTTCCAAGAGACCCAGTACTTC.

The V and J genes are TRBV6-2 or TRBV6-3 and TRBJ2-3, with 9 bases lining up with TRBD1. Germline V CDR1 and CDR2: MNHEY, SVGEGT. V dropped 6 bases and J dropped 2; count of bases not matched to a gene: 24. This CDR3 is built from 21 residues. Here the CDR3 reads CASSFSRDRVDRGAYTDTQYF. In DNA, the CDR3 is TGTGCCAGCAGCTTCTCCCGGGACAGGGTCGATCGAGGGGCCTACACAGATACGCAGTATTTT.